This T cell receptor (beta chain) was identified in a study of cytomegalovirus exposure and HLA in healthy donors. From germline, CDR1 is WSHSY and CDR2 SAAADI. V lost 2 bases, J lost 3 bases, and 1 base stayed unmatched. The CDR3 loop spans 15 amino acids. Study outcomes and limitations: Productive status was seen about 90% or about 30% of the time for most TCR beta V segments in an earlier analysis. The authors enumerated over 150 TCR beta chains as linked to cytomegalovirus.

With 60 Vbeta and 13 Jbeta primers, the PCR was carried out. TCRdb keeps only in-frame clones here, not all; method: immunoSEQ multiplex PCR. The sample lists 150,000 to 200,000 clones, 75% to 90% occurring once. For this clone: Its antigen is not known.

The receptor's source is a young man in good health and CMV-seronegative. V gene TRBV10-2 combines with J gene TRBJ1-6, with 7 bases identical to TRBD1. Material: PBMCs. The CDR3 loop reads CASSERTGYNSPLHF. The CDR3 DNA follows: TGCGCCAGCAGTGAGAGGACAGGCTATAATTCACCCCTCCACTTT.